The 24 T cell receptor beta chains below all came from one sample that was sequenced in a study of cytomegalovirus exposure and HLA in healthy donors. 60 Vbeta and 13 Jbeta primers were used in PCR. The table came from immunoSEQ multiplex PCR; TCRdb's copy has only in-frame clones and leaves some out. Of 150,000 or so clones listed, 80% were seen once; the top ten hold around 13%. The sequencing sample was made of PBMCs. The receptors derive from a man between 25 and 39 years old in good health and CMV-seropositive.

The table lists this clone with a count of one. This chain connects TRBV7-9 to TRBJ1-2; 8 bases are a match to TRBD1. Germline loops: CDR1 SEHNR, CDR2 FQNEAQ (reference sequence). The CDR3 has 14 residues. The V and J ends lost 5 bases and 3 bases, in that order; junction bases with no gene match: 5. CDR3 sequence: CASSKTGADYGYTF. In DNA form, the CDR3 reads TGTGCCAGCAGCAAGACAGGGGCGGACTATGGCTACACCTTC.

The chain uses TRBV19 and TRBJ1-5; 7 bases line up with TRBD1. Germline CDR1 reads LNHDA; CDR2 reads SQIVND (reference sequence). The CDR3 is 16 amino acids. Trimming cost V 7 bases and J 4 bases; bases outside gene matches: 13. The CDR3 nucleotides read TGTGCCAGTAAGTGGCCAGGGGCAGGGGGTAATCAGCCCCAGCATTTT. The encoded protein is CASKWPGAGGNQPQHF.

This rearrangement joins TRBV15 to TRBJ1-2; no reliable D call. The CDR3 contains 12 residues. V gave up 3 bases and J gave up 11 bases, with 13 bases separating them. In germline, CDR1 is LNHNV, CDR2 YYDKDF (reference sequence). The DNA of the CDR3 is TGTGCCACCAGCAGTGGCAGTTTTATTTACACCTTC. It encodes CATSSGSFIYTF.

This CDR3 is CATSRESSGIATQYF. The CDR3 DNA reads as TGTGCCACCAGCAGAGAATCTAGCGGGATAGCGACCCAGTACTTC. The rearrangement links TRBV15 to TRBJ2-5, with TRBD2 identical over 9 bases. In germline, CDR1 is LNHNV, CDR2 YYDKDF (reference sequence). The CDR3 contains 15 residues. Trimming took 0 bases from V and 7 from J; bases not matched to a gene: 6. Together with reference TRBV15 and TRBJ2-5, the CDR3 gives the full variable domain: DAMVIQNPRYQVTQFGKPVTLSCSQTLNHNVMYWYQQKSSQAPKLLFHYYDKDFNNEADTPDNFQSRRPNTSFCFLDIRSPGLGDTAMYLCATSRESSGIATQYFGPGTRLLVL.

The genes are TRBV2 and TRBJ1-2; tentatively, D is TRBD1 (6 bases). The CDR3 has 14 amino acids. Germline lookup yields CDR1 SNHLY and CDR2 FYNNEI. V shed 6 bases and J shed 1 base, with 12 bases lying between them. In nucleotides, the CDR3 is TGTGCCAGCAGCCCCAGGGGTTTTAACTATGGCTACACCTTC. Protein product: CASSPRGFNYGYTF.

The CDR3 DNA sequence: TGTGCCAGCAGCCGAACAGGGGGCGTCTCCCACTACGAGCAGTACTTC. Translated: CASSRTGGVSHYEQYF. This chain uses TRBV7-9 with TRBJ2-7; 9 nucleotides agree with TRBD1. The germline V gene has CDR1 SEHNR and CDR2 FQNEAQ (reference sequence). CDR3 length equals 16 residues. Trimming took 5 bases from V and 3 from J; bases not matched to a gene: 11.

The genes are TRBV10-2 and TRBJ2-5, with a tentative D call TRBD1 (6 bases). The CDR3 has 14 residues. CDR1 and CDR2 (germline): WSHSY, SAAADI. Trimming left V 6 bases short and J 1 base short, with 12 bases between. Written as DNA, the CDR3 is TGCGCCAGCAGGGGAAACAGGGTCCAAGAGACCCAGTACTTC. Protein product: CASRGNRVQETQYF.

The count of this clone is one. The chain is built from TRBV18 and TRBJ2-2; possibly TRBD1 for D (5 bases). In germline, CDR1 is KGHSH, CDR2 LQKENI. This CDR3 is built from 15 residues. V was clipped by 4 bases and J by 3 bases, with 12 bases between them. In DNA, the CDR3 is TGTGCCAGCTCACGCGTCAGGGTGGACACCGGGGAGCTGTTTTTT. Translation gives CASSRVRVDTGELFF.

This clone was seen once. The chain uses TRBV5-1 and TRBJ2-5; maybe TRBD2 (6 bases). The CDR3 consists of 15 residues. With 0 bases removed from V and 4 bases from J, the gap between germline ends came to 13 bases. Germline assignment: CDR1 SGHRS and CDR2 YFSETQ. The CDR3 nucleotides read TGCGCCAGCAGCTTGGAACGCGGGGTTGCAGAGACCCAGTACTTC. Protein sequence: CASSLERGVAETQYF.

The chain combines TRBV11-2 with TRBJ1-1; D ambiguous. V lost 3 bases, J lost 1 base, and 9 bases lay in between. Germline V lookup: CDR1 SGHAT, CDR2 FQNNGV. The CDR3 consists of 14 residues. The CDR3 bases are TGTGCCAGCAGCTTTGGTACAGCGAACACTGAAGCTTTCTTT. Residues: CASSFGTANTEAFF.

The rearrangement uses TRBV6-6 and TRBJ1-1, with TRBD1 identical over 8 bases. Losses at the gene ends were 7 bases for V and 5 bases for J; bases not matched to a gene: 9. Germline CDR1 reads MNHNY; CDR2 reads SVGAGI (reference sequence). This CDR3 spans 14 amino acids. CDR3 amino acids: CASTVTGDRTEAFF. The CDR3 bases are TGTGCCAGCACCGTGACAGGGGATCGGACTGAAGCTTTCTTT.

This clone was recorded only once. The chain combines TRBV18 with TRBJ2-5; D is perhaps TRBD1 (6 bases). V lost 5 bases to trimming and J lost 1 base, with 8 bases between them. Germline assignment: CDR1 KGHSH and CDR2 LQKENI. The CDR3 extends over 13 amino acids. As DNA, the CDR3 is TGTGCCAGCTCAGGGGGCATCCAAGAGACCCAGTACTTC. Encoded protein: CASSGGIQETQYF.

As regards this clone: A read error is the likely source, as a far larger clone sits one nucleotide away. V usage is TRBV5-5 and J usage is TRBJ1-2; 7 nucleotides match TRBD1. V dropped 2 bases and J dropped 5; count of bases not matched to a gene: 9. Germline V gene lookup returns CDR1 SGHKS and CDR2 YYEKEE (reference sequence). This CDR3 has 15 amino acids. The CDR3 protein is CASSLHRGSKYGYTF. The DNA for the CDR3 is TGTGCCAGCAGCTTACACAGGGGATCGAAATATGGCTACACCTTC.

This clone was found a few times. The CDR3 DNA reads as TGTGCCAGCAGCTTAGGACTCAAAAATGAGCAGTTCTTC. Translation: CASSLGLKNEQFF. The chain combines TRBV11-2 with TRBJ2-1, with unresolved D. V was clipped by 1 base and J by 7 bases, with 8 bases between them. The CDR3 has 13 amino acids. Germline V gives CDR1 SGHAT, CDR2 FQNNGV.

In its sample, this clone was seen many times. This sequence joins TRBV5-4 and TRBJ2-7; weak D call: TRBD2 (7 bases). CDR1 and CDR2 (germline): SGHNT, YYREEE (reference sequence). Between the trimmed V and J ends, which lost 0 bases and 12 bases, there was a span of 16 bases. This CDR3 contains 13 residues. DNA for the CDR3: TGTGCCAGCAGCTTGGACTTGGGGGGGCGGGGGTACTTC. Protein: CASSLDLGGRGYF.

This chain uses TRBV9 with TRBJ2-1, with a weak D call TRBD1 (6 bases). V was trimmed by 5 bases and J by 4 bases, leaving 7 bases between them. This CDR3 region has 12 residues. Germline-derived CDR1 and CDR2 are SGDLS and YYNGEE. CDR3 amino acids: CASSTGYNEQFF. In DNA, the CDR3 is TGTGCCAGCAGTACAGGGTACAATGAGCAGTTCTTC.

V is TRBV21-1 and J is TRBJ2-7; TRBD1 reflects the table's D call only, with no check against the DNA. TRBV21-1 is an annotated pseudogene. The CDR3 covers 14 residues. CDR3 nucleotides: TGTGCCAGCAGCAAAGGATGGCAGGGCTACGAGCAGTACTTC. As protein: CASSKGWQGYEQYF.

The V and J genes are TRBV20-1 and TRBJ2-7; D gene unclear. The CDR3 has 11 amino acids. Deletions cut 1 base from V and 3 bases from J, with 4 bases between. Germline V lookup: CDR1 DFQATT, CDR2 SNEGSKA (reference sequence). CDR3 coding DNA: TGCAGTGCTAGAGGACTCTACGAGCAGTACTTC. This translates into CSARGLYEQYF.

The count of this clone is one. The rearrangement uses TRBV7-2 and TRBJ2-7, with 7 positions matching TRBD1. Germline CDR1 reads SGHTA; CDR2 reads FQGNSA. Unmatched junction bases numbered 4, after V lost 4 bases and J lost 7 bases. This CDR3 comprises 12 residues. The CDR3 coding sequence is TGTGCCAGCAGCTCGGACAGGCTGGAGCAGTACTTC. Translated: CASSSDRLEQYF.

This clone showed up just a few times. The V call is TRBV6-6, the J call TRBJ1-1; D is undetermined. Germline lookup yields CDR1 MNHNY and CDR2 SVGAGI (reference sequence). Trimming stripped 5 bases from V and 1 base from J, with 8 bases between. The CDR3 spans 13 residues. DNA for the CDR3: TGTGCCAGCAGTCCCCGGAGGAACACTGAAGCTTTCTTT. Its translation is CASSPRRNTEAFF.

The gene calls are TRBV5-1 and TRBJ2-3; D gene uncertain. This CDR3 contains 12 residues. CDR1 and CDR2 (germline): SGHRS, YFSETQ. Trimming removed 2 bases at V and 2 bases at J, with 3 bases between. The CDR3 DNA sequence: TGCGCCAGCAGCTTCCTCACAGATACGCAGTATTTT. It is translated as CASSFLTDTQYF.

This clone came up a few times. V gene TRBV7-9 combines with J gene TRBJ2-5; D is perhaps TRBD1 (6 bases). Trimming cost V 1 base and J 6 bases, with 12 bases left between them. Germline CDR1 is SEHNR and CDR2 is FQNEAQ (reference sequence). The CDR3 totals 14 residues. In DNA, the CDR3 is TGTGCCAGCAGCTTAGGTGGGACAAAAAAGACCCAGTACTTC. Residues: CASSLGGTKKTQYF. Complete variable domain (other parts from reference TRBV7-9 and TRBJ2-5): DTGVSQNPRHKITKRGQNVTFRCDPISEHNRLYWYRQTLGQGPEFLTYFQNEAQLEKSRLLSDRFSAERPKGSFSTLEIQRTEQGDSAMYLCASSLGGTKKTQYFGPGTRLLVL.

CDR3 sequence reads: CASSVAGGPSYEQYF. In nucleotides, the CDR3 is TGTGCCAGCAGCGTAGCGGGAGGGCCTTCCTACGAGCAGTACTTC. This chain connects TRBV9 to TRBJ2-7; TRBD2 matches 8 bases. Germline-derived CDR1 and CDR2 are SGDLS and YYNGEE. This CDR3 is 15 amino acids long. Trimming cost V 0 bases and J 1 base; bases outside gene matches: 3.

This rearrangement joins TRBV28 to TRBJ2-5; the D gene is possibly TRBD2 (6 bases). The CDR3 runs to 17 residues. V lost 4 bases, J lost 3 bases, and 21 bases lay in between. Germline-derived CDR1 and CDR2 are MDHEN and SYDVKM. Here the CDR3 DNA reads TGTGCCAGCAGTTACCGACTTGGTAGCGGACCAGAAGAGACCCAGTACTTC. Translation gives CASSYRLGSGPEETQYF.